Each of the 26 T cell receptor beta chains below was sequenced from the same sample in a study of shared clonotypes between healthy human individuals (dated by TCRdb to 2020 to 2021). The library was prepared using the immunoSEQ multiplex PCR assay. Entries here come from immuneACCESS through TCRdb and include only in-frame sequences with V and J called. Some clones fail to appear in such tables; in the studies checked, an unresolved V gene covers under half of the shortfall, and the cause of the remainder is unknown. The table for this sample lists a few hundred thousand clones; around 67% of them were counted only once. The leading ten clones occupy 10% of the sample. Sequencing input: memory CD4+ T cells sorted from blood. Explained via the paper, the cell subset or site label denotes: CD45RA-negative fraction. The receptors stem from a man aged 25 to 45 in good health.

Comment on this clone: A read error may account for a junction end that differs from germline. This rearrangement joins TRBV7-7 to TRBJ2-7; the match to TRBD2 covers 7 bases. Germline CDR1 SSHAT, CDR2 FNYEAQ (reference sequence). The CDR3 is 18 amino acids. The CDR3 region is CASSLAAGSRKEAYEQYF. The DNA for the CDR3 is TGTGCTAGCAGCTTAGCAGCGGGAAGTAGAAAGGAAGCATACGAGCAGTACTTC. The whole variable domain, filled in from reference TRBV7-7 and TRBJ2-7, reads GAGVSQSPRYKVTKRGQDVTLRCDPISSHATLYWYQQALGQGPEFLTYFNYEAQPDKSGLPSDRFSAERPEGSISTLTIQRTEQRDSAMYRCASSLAAGSRKEAYEQYFGPGTRLTVT.

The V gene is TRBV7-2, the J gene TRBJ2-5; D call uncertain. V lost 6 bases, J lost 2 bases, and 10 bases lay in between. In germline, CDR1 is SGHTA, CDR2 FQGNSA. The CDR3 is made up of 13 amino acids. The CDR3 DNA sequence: TGTGCCAGCAGGGGCCAGTATCAAGAGACCCAGTACTTC. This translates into CASRGQYQETQYF.

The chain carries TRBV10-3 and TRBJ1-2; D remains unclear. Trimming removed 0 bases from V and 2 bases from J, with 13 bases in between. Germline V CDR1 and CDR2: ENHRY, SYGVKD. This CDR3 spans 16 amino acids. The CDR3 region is CAISESIGPGNYGYTF. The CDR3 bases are TGTGCCATCAGTGAGTCGATAGGACCCGGAAACTATGGCTACACCTTC.

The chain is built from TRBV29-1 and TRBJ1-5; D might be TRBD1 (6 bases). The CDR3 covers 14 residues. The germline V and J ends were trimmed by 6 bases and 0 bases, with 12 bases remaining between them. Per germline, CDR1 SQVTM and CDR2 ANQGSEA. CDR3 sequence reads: CSVATGNSNQPQHF. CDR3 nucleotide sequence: TGCAGCGTAGCGACAGGCAATAGCAATCAGCCCCAGCATTTT.

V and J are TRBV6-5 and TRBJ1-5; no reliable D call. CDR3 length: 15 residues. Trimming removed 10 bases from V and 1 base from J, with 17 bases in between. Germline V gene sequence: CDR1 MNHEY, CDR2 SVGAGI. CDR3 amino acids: CATRKGSGSNQPQHF. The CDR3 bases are TGTGCCACGAGAAAGGGTTCGGGGAGCAATCAGCCCCAGCATTTT.

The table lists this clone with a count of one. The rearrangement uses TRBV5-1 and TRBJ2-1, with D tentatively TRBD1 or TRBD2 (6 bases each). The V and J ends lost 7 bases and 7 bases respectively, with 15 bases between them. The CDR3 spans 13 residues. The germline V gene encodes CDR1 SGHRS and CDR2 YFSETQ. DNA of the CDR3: TGCGCCAGCGGGCGGGATACAGGGAATGAGCAGTTCTTC. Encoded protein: CASGRDTGNEQFF.

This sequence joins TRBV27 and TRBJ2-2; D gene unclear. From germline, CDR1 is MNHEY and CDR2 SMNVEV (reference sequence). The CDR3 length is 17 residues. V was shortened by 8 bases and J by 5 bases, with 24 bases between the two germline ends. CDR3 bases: TGTGCCAGCGCCCCGCGGCGGCGGAGTGGGGATACCGGGGAGCTGTTTTTT. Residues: CASAPRRRSGDTGELFF.

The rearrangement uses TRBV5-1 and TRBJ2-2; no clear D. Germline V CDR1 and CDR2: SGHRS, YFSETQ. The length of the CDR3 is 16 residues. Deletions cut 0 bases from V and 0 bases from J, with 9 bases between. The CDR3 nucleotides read TGCGCCAGCAGCTTGGCCTTAGGTCCGAACACCGGGGAGCTGTTTTTT. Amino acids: CASSLALGPNTGELFF. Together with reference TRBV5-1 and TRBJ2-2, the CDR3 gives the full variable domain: KAGVTQTPRYLIKTRGQQVTLSCSPISGHRSVSWYQQTPGQGLQFLFEYFSETQRNKGNFPGRFSGRQFSNSRSEMNVSTLELGDSALYLCASSLALGPNTGELFFGEGSRLTVL.

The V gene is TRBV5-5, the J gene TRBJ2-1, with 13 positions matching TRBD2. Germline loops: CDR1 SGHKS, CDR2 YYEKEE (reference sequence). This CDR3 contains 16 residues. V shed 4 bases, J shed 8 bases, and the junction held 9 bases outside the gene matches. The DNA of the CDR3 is TGTGCCAGCAGCGTAACGGGACTAGCGGGATTTGATGAGCAGTTCTTC. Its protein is CASSVTGLAGFDEQFF.

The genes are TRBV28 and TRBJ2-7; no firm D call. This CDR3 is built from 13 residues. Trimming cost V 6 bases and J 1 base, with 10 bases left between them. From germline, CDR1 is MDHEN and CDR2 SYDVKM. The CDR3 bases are TGTGCCAGCAGGAAGACCGGATCCTACGAGCAGTACTTC. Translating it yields CASRKTGSYEQYF.

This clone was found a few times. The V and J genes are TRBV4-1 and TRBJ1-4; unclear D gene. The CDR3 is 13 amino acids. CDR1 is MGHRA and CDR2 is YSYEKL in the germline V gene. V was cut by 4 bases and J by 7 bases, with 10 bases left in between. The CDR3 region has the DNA TGCGCCAGCAGCCTCGGCCTGTTTGAAAAACTGTTTTTT. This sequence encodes CASSLGLFEKLFF.

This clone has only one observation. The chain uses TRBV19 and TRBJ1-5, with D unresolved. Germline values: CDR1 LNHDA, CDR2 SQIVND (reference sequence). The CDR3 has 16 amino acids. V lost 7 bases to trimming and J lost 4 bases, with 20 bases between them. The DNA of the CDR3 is TGTGCCAGTACCCCCTACACGGGTAAATATAATCAGCCCCAGCATTTT. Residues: CASTPYTGKYNQPQHF. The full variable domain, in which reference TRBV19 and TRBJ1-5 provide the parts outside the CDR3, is DGGITQSPKYLFRKEGQNVTLSCEQNLNHDAMYWYRQDPGQGLRLIYYSQIVNDFQKGDIAEGYSVSREKKESFPLTVTSAQKNPTAFYLCASTPYTGKYNQPQHFGDGTRLSIL.

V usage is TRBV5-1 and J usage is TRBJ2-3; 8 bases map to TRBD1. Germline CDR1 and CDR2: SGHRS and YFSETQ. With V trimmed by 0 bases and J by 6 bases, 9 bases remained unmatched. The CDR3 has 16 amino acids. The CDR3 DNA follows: TGCGCCAGCAGCTTGGGAACAGGGGGTAGCCCCGATACGCAGTATTTT. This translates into CASSLGTGGSPDTQYF. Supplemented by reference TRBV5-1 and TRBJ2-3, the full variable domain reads KAGVTQTPRYLIKTRGQQVTLSCSPISGHRSVSWYQQTPGQGLQFLFEYFSETQRNKGNFPGRFSGRQFSNSRSEMNVSTLELGDSALYLCASSLGTGGSPDTQYFGPGTRLTVL.

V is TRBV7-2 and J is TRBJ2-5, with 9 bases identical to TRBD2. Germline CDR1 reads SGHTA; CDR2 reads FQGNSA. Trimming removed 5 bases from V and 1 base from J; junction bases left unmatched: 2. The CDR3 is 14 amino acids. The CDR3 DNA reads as TGTGCCAGCAGCAGTAGCGGGAGCCAAGAGACCCAGTACTTC. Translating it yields CASSSSGSQETQYF. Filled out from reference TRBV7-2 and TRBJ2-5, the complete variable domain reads GAGVSQSPSNKVTEKGKDVELRCDPISGHTALYWYRQSLGQGLEFLIYFQGNSAPDKSGLPSDRFSAERTGGSVSTLTIQRTQQEDSAVYLCASSSSGSQETQYFGPGTRLLVL.

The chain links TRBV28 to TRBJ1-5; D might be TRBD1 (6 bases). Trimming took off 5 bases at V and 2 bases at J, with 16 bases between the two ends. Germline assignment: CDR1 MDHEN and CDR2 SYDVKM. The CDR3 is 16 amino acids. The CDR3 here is CASSPTTGGGNQPQHF. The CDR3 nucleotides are TGTGCCAGCAGTCCCACGACCGGGGGCGGCAATCAGCCCCAGCATTTT.

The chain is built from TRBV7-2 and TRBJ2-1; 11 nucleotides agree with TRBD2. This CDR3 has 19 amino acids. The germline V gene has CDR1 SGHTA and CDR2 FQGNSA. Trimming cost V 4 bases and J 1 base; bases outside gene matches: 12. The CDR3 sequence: CASSSRGSGRALSYNEQFF. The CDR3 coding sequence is TGTGCCAGCAGCTCCCGGGGTAGCGGGAGGGCCCTTTCCTACAATGAGCAGTTCTTC.

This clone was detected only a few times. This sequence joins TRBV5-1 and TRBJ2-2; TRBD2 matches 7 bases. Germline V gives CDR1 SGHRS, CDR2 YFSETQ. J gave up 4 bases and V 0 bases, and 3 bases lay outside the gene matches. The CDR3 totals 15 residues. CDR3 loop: CASSLDGTITGELFF. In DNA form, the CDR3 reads TGCGCCAGCAGCTTGGATGGGACTATCACCGGGGAGCTGTTTTTT. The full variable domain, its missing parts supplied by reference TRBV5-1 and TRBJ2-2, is KAGVTQTPRYLIKTRGQQVTLSCSPISGHRSVSWYQQTPGQGLQFLFEYFSETQRNKGNFPGRFSGRQFSNSRSEMNVSTLELGDSALYLCASSLDGTITGELFFGEGSRLTVL.

This chain's CDR3 is CASSPGLAGAGYTQYF. The CDR3 DNA reads as TGTGCCAGCTCACCCGGATTAGCGGGAGCAGGATATACGCAGTATTTT. This chain links TRBV18 with TRBJ2-3, with TRBD2 matching over 9 bases. Looked up from germline, CDR1 is KGHSH and CDR2 is LQKENI. Trimming took 3 bases from V and 7 from J; bases not matched to a gene: 11. The CDR3 has 16 residues.

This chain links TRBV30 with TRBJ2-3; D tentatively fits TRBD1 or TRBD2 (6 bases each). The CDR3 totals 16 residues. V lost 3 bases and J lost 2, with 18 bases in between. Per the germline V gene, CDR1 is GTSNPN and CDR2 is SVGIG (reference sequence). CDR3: CAWRIGGLGVTDTQYF. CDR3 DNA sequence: TGTGCCTGGAGGATAGGGGGGCTGGGGGTCACAGATACGCAGTATTTT.

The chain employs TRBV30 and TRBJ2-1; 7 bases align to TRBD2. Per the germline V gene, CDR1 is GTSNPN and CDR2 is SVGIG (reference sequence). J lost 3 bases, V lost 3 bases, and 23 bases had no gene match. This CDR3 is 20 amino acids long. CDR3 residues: CAWRLPPPGGFAPNYNEQFF. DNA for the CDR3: TGTGCCTGGAGGTTACCACCACCGGGAGGTTTTGCCCCCAACTACAATGAGCAGTTCTTC.

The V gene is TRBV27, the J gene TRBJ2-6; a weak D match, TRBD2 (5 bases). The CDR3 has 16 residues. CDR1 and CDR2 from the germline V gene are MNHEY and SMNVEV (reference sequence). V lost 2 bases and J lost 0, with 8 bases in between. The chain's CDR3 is CASSLIRGSGANVLTF. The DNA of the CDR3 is TGTGCCAGCAGTTTAATTCGGGGCTCTGGGGCCAACGTCCTGACTTTC.

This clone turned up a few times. The CDR3 DNA is TGTGCCAGCAGACTTCCGGGACAGGGGACCGAAGCTTTCTTT. Encoded protein: CASRLPGQGTEAFF. The V call is TRBV28, the J call TRBJ1-1; 10 bases map to TRBD1. The J segment lost 8 bases and the V segment lost 6 bases, leaving 9 bases of the junction unmatched. This CDR3 has 14 amino acids. Germline V CDR1 and CDR2: MDHEN, SYDVKM.

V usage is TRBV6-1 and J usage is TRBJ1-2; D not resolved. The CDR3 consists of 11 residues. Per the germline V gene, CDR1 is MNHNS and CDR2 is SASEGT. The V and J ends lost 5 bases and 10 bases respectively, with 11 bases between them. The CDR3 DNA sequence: TGTGCCAGCAGTACGGCTGGGGTCTACACCTTC. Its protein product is CASSTAGVYTF.

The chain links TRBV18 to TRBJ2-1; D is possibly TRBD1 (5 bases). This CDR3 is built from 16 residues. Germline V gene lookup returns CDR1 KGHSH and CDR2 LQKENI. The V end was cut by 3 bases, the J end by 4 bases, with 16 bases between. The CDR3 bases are TGTGCCAGCTCACCCTTTAAAGACAGCATATACAATGAGCAGTTCTTC. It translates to CASSPFKDSIYNEQFF.

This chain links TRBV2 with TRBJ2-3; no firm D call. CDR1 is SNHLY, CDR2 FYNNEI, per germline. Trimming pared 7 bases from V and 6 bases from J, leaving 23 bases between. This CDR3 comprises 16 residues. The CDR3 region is CASKEILGMERDTQYF. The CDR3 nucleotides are TGTGCCAGCAAGGAAATCCTGGGGATGGAGCGCGATACGCAGTATTTT.

DNA for the CDR3: TGTGCCAGTAGTGCCCGACAGAACTCTGGGGCCAACGTCCTGACTTTC. This translates into CASSARQNSGANVLTF. The rearrangement links TRBV19 to TRBJ2-6; maybe TRBD1 (5 bases). V was pared by 5 bases and J by 0 bases, with 11 bases between. The germline gives CDR1 LNHDA, CDR2 SQIVND (reference sequence). This CDR3 region has 16 residues.